These 12 T cell receptor beta chains originate from one sample sequenced in a study of T cells after yellow fever vaccination (dated by TCRdb to between 2017 and 2020). The method behind the library was 5' RACE. Reads for this sample came from an Illumina HiSeq 2500. The public reads were quality trimmed at Q25 with fastp and then assembled into clones with MiXCR by TCRdb, keeping productive beta chains. Each entry merges the rows of one CDR3 protein and shows their most common DNA and genes. Recorded for this sample are about 74,000 distinct CDR3 sequences; more than 5.5% of them occurred a single time. 35% of the sample is held by the ten biggest clonotypes. Read against the paper, the sample's treatment or condition label means: live attenuated yellow fever vaccine strain. Sequencing was performed on CD8+ T cells sorted from PBMCs, taken 5 to 6 days after the first yellow fever vaccination. All receptors derive from a young man who received the YFV17D yellow fever vaccine.

This clonotype was seen repeatedly, ten times or more. The V and J genes are TRBV21-1 and TRBJ2-2; the table names TRBD1, a call not compared with the DNA. TRBV21-1 is a pseudogene. This CDR3 spans 17 amino acids. DNA of the CDR3: TGTGCCAGCAGCAAAGCCTATAGGACAGGGTCGCCCGGGGAGCTGTTTTTT. Encoded protein: CASSKAYRTGSPGELFF.

This clonotype was picked up many times. The chain has TRBV6-5 and TRBJ2-2; D call uncertain. The germline V gene has CDR1 MNHEY and CDR2 SVGAGI. The CDR3 has 14 amino acids. V gave up 2 bases and J gave up 5 bases, with 9 bases separating them. CDR3 nucleotides: TGTGCCAGCAGTTACGGGGTGGAGACCGGGGAGCTGTTTTTT. This sequence encodes CASSYGVETGELFF.

This clonotype has at least ten counts. The J gene is TRBJ2-2, the V gene TRBV3-1; the D gene is possibly TRBD1 (5 bases). Germline CDR1 LGHDT, CDR2 YNNKEL (reference sequence). V lost 2 bases and J 2 bases, leaving 15 bases between the germline ends. CDR3 length equals 17 residues. As DNA, the CDR3 is TGTGCCAGCAGCCAAACTACGACAGAGCCTAACACCGGGGAGCTGTTTTTT. Protein: CASSQTTTEPNTGELFF. Full variable domain (missing parts from reference TRBV3-1 and TRBJ2-2): DTAVSQTPKYLVTQMGNDKSIKCEQNLGHDTMYWYKQDSKKFLKIMFSYNNKELIINETVPNRFSPKSPDKAHLNLHINSLELGDSAVYFCASSQTTTEPNTGELFFGEGSRLTVL.

This clonotype was counted at least ten times. The chain has TRBV3-1 and TRBJ2-3, with 13 bases that match TRBD2. The CDR3 has 19 amino acids. The J segment lost 0 bases and the V segment lost 4 bases, leaving 10 bases of the junction unmatched. CDR1 and CDR2 (germline): LGHDT, YNNKEL (reference sequence). DNA for the CDR3: TGTGCCAGCAGCCCTCGGACTAGCGGGGGAACCTCTAGCACAGATACGCAGTATTTT. This gives the protein CASSPRTSGGTSSTDTQYF.

This clonotype occurred many times. The chain couples TRBV6-1 to TRBJ2-7; the D is unclear. The CDR3 is made up of 12 amino acids. CDR1 and CDR2 from the germline V gene are MNHNS and SASEGT. The V end was cut by 4 bases, the J end by 0 bases, with 4 bases between. The CDR3 here is CASSGDSYEQYF. The DNA for the CDR3 is TGTGCCAGCAGTGGGGACTCCTACGAGCAGTACTTC.

This clonotype was seen a few times. J is TRBJ1-2 and V is TRBV4-2; tentative D call: TRBD1 (5 bases). This CDR3 spans 16 amino acids. The ends were cut back, 3 bases at V and 6 bases at J, with 20 bases in the middle. Germline V gene sequence: CDR1 LGHNA, CDR2 YNFKEQ. DNA of the CDR3: TGTGCCAGCAGCCACCCCGGGGGGAGCAGGGAGGATGGCTACACCTTC. It codes for CASSHPGGSREDGYTF.

CDR3 loop: CASRAPGNEQFF. CDR3 coding DNA: TGTGCCAGCAGGGCCCCGGGCAATGAGCAGTTCTTC. The rearrangement uses TRBV12-3 or TRBV12-4 and TRBJ2-1; D remains unclear. The V gene lost 6 bases and the J gene lost 6 bases, with 9 bases spanning the gap. There are 12 residues in the CDR3.

This chain connects TRBV7-2 to TRBJ2-5; D call uncertain. The CDR3 is 13 amino acids. CDR1 is SGHTA, CDR2 FQGNSA, per germline. The V end lost 1 base, the J end lost 3 bases, and 6 bases lay between the germline ends. In DNA, the CDR3 is TGTGCCAGCAGCTTAGTTGGGGAAGAGACCCAGTACTTC. Translated: CASSLVGEETQYF.

J is TRBJ2-3 and V is TRBV4-1; 10 bases are a match to TRBD1. Germline trimming cut 3 bases from V and 3 bases from J; bases unmatched to any gene: 6. This CDR3 is 16 amino acids long. Per the germline V gene, CDR1 is MGHRA and CDR2 is YSYEKL. The CDR3 DNA reads TGCGCCAGCAGCCAGGGCGGACAGGGGGGAACAGATACGCAGTATTTT. It yields the protein CASSQGGQGGTDTQYF.

The chain carries TRBV6-5 and TRBJ2-2, with D hard to call. Germline assignment: CDR1 MNHEY and CDR2 SVGAGI. The CDR3 spans 12 residues. V was trimmed by 7 bases and J by 7 bases, leaving 10 bases between them. The CDR3 DNA follows: TGTGCCAGCACCCGGGCTTTCGGGGAGCTGTTTTTT. This sequence encodes CASTRAFGELFF.

The chain employs TRBV20-1 and TRBJ2-5; D unclear. The V end lost 3 bases, the J end lost 1 base, and 6 bases lay between the germline ends. Looked up from germline, CDR1 is DFQATT and CDR2 is SNEGSKA (reference sequence). The CDR3 consists of 12 residues. In DNA form, the CDR3 reads TGCAGTGCTAGTCGTGCCCAAGAGACCCAGTACTTC. This sequence encodes CSASRAQETQYF.

The rearrangement links TRBV7-8 to TRBJ2-7; 8 bases agree with TRBD1. Germline V gives CDR1 SGHVS, CDR2 FQNEAQ. The junction had 5 bases not matched to a gene; V was cut back by 0 bases and J by 1 base. The length of the CDR3 is 16 residues. CDR3 DNA sequence: TGTGCCAGCAGCTTAGCGACAGGGGATATATCCTACGAGCAGTACGTC. This gives the protein CASSLATGDISYEQYV.